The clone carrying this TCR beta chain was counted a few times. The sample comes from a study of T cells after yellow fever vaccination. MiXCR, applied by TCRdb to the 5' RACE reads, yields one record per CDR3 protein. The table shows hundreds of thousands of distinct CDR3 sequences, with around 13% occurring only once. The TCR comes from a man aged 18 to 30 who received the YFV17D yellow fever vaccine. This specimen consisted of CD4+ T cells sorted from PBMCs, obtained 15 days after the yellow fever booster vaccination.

The CDR3 region is CSARATGINEKLFF. The CDR3 DNA follows: TGCAGTGCTAGGGCCACGGGGATTAATGAAAAACTGTTTTTT. The chain employs TRBV20-1 and TRBJ1-4; D ambiguous. Germline V CDR1 and CDR2: DFQATT, SNEGSKA (reference sequence). The CDR3 runs to 14 residues. V gave up 3 bases and J gave up 4 bases, with 12 bases separating them.